The sequence of this TCR beta chain was determined in a study of T cell responses to AZD1222 COVID-19 vaccine. Overall study results and limits: It was only after the peak T cell response that any repertoires were sampled.

Sequencing used immunoSEQ multiplex PCR; TCRdb keeps in-frame clones, though not all of them. Of approximately 77,000 clones in the sample, just over 90% are singletons; the top ten hold about 7.1%. The CDR3 loop spans 14 amino acids. Germline CDR1 is MNHEY and CDR2 is SVGEGT. V was cut by 5 bases and J by 6 bases, with 17 bases left in between. Regarding this clone: Its specificity is unknown.

This TCR derives from an adult in good health. This material consisted of peripheral blood, taken on day 0 of MenACWY control vaccination. The genes are TRBV6-2 or TRBV6-3 and TRBJ2-7; D may be TRBD1 (6 bases). The CDR3 protein is CASSITSTGREQYF. CDR3 coding DNA: TGTGCCAGCAGTATAACCTCTACAGGGCGCGAGCAGTACTTC.